This is a list of T cell receptor beta chains from one sample in a study of CD8 T cells in Susac syndrome. TCRdb re-derived calls from the immunoSEQ multiplex PCR reads in MiXCR, one entry per CDR3 protein. The data contain fewer than 200,000 distinct CDR3 sequences, roughly 94% of them singletons. Sequencing input: CD4+ T cells from PBMCs. The receptors were gathered from a human donor in good health. Each CDR3 is given without its conserved first and last residue. Clone size is given for some rows only: seen once, a few or many times, or a class if the clone is expanded.

>.|TRBV14
ASSRIAGYNEQF
>.|TRBV15
ATSSSGIYNEQF
>few|TRBV29-1
SVEKAYEQY
>.|TRBV29-1
SGRGADYGYT
>.|TRBV20-1
SAREGRGLETQY
>.|TRBV11-1
ASSPPGRGTEAF
>once|TRBV2
ASSTPRDVKETQY
>.|TRBV7-8
ASSFSGDFYEQF
>.|TRBV3-1
ASSHWTSQETQY
>.|TRBV25-1
ASSELQGMRQGNTIY
>.|TRBV7-9
ASSFGGVNEQF
>.|TRBV20-1
SAAPGTSSDTQY
>once|TRBV15
ATWDRDVNEQF
>.|TRBV29-1
SVPAWDGEGQPQH
>.|TRBV9
ASRELTGNTEAF
>.|TRBV20-1
SASSQRNEQF
>.|TRBV29-1
SVEQYQVSDTQY
>.|TRBV27
ASRSGIMVAEQY
>once|TRBV27
ASRDLGTRLYNEQF
>.|TRBV20-1
SASAGAKTQY
>once|TRBV30
AGDRAHEQY
>.|TRBV27
ASSPRRGTYNEQF
>.|TRBV20-1
SARGGNQPQH
>.|TRBV7-9
ASSLYRDYEQY
>.|TRBV4-3
ASSQDWMAGKETQY
>.|TRBV7-3
ASSLGVLGEETQY
>once|TRBV7-2
ASSRQGNEKLF
>.|TRBV6-5
ASSYSGGRAHEQY
>.|TRBV7-2
ASKVTSGPYEQY
>.|TRBV29-1
SAKGTGAGYT
>.|TRBV30
AWEKGGDQETQY
>.|TRBV5-6
ASSAPTEETQY
>.|TRBV11-2
ASSPWTGGRYGYT
>.|TRBV20-1
SARDGGGGTDTQY
>few|TRBV6-6
ASSYRETQY
>.|TRBV3-1
ASSQLPSNQPQH
>.|TRBV27
ASSYDPFGGAF
>.|TRBV4-3
ASSQDIVIAGEGEQF
>.|TRBV29-1
SVVQGQETQY
>.|TRBV20-1
SARSHAGAGTDTQY
>.|TRBV9
ASSVGAGVIEQF
>.|TRBV20-1
SARRAAGYT
>.|TRBV12-3/TRBV12-4
ASSLGRVDQPQH